The present T cell receptor (beta chain) was sequenced within a study of blood T cell repertoires in COVID-19 (dated by TCRdb to the early 2020s). About the full investigation: Samples from collaborators originated in the United States, Italy and Spain and spanned both the acute and convalescent phases of COVID-19. The prospective study material was composed of cDNA or gDNA derived from T cells, B-cell-depleted T cells, or PBMCs. Subjects who had been exposed to COVID-19, were actively infected with it, or had recovered from it provided the deeply sampled blood TCRbeta repertoires that made up the dataset. A freely available public database, intended as a resource for researchers studying the immune response to SARS-CoV-2, is where the repertoires were released. Samples came from the ongoing ImmuneRACE study (first 160 participants) plus 1,254 subjects from 6 global collaborators. Nearly every sample came with metadata listing a de-identified subject ID, COVID-19 status, age in years and sex. Where available, HLA class I and class II types were taken from metadata supplied by the sample provider and were not determined by assay-based typing. Results the study describes overall, beyond this receptor: The quantity of clinical and demographic metadata differed by source and by participant and was supplied without curation.

TCRbeta CDR3 regions were amplified from genomic DNA by means of the immunoSEQ Assay, a bias-controlled multiplex PCR. The study's processing was this. Within the assay, amplification of reference gene primers was used to estimate how many nucleated cells each sample contained. Sequence reads were collapsed and filtered to measure the absolute abundance of every unique TCRbeta CDR3 rearrangement. For each sample, productive Simpson clonality was calculated as the square root of Simpson's diversity index over productive rearrangements. TCRdb took this table from immuneACCESS and kept in-frame rearrangements with V and J called. Such tables lack part of the clones; where checked against another copy, unresolved V genes explain under half of the gap, and the rest is unexplained. The D gene and trimming were derived from the DNA, and the V and J assignments and clone size from that table. The sample data list more than 200,000 clones, and 85% to 90% of these were observed just once. Roughly 2.6% of the sample comes from the top ten.

In Seattle, one collaborating source enrolled patients while the infection was active and tracked those patients longitudinally over the course of disease. The collaborating institutions used their own protocols to collect whole blood in K2EDTA tubes. For TCRbeta analysis, collaborators shipped samples as frozen whole blood, isolated PBMCs, or DNA extracted from either of those sample types. Germline trimming amounts to 3 bases on V and 4 bases on J, with 5 as the count of junction bases outside the gene matches. Per the germline V gene (reference sequence), MNHEY is the CDR1 and SMNVEV is the CDR2. Including cysteine and phenylalanine, the CDR3 has 15 amino acids. This entry keeps only the CDR3 DNA: 45 bases, framed from base 1. As for this clone: The specificity of this receptor is unknown. No much larger clone exists at a distance of one base, and base qualities are not known.

Specimen: peripheral blood. The clonotype originates from a man aged 30 to 39 with COVID-19, enrolled during active disease. This chain is built from TRBV27 and TRBJ2-7, with 11 junctional bases fitting TRBD2. The DNA is TGTGCCAGCAGTTTTAGCGGGAGGGCCTATTACGAGCAGTACTTC. Its translation is CASSFSGRAYYEQYF.